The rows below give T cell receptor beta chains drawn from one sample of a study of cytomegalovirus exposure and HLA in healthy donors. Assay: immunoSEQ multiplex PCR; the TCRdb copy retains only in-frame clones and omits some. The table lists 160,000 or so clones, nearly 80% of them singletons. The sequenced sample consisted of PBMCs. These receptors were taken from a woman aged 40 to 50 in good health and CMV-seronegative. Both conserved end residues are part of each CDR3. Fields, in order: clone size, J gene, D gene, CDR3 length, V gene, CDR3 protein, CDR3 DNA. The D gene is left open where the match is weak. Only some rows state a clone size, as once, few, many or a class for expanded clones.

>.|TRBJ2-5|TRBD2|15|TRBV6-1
CASSELAGGPETQYF
TGTGCCAGCAGTGAACTAGCGGGGGGGCCAGAGACCCAGTACTTC
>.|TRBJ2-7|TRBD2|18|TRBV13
CASSYGLPLAGGKNEQYF
TGTGCCAGCAGCTACGGACTTCCTCTTGCGGGGGGTAAAAACGAGCAGTACTTC
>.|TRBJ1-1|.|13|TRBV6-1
CASKRGMNTEAFF
TGTGCCAGCAAGAGGGGGATGAACACTGAAGCTTTCTTT
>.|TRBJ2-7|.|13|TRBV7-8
CASSPQRQSEQYF
TGTGCCAGCAGCCCGCAGCGGCAGTCGGAGCAGTACTTC
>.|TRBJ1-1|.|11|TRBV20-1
CSAPGGRGAFF
TGCAGTGCCCCGGGCGGACGGGGAGCTTTCTTT
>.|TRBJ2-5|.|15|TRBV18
CASSLALAARETQYF
TGTGCCAGCTCACTAGCGCTCGCGGCCAGGGAGACCCAGTACTTC
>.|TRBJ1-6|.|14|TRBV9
CASSAQTDSSPLHF
TGTGCCAGCAGCGCCCAAACGGACAGTTCACCCCTCCACTTT
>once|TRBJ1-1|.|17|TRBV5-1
CASSLARGAGGGTEAFF
TGCGCCAGCAGCTTGGCTCGGGGGGCGGGTGGCGGCACTGAAGCTTTCTTT
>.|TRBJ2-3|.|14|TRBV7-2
CASSPVTSRDTQYF
TGTGCCAGCAGCCCGGTCACTAGCAGAGATACGCAGTATTTT
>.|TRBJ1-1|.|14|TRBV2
CASRRNRANTEAFF
TGTGCCAGCCGCAGAAACAGGGCAAACACTGAAGCTTTCTTT
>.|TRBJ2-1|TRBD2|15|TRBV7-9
CASSSKLLAGVLQFF
TGTGCCAGCAGCTCCAAGCTACTAGCGGGGGTATTACAGTTCTTC
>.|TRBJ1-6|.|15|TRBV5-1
CASSLGSAYNSPLHF
TGCGCCAGCAGCTTAGGGAGCGCCTATAATTCACCCCTCCACTTT
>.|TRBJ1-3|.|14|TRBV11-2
CASSSGQLGNTIYF
TGTGCCAGCAGCTCGGGTCAGTTGGGAAACACCATATATTTT
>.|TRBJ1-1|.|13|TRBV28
CAIWAGFSTEAFF
TGTGCCATCTGGGCGGGGTTCTCCACTGAAGCTTTCTTT
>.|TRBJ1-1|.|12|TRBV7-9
CASSFLHTEAFF
TGTGCCAGCAGCTTCCTTCACACTGAAGCTTTCTTT
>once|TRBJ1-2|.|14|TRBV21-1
CASSLGQTFYGYTF
TGTGCCAGCAGCCTTGGACAGACCTTCTATGGCTACACCTTC
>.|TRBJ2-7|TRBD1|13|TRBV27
CASTGEPTYEQYF
TGTGCCAGTACAGGGGAGCCAACCTACGAGCAGTACTTC
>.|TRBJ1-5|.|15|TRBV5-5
CASSLVSGLAQPQHF
TGTGCCAGCAGCTTGGTTTCAGGGCTTGCTCAGCCCCAGCATTTT
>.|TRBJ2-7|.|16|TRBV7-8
CASSLGGAGQFYEQYF
TGTGCCAGCAGCTTAGGTGGGGCTGGACAGTTCTACGAGCAGTACTTC
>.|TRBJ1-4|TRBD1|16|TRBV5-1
CASSSRQGGINEKLFF
TGCGCCAGCAGCTCCCGACAGGGTGGGATTAATGAAAAACTGTTTTTT
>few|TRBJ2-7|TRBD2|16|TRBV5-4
CASSLLAGGLRYEQYF
TGTGCCAGCAGCTTGCTAGCGGGGGGGCTACGGTACGAGCAGTACTTC
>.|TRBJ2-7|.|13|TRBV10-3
CAISESATYEQYF
TGTGCCATCAGTGAGAGCGCGACCTACGAGCAGTACTTC
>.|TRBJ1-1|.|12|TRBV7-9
CASSFVDTEAFF
TGTGCCAGCAGCTTCGTTGACACTGAAGCTTTCTTT
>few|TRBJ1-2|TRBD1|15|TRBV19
CASIQGAGLNYGYTF
TGTGCCAGTATCCAGGGGGCCGGACTGAACTATGGCTACACCTTC
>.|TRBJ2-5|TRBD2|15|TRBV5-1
CASSSLSGGQETQYF
TGCGCCAGCAGCTCCCTATCGGGGGGACAAGAGACCCAGTACTTC
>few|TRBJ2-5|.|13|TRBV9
CASSTEAVETQYF
TGTGCCAGCAGCACGGAGGCCGTAGAGACCCAGTACTTC
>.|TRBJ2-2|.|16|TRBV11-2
CASSHLARLARGELFF
TGTGCCAGCAGCCATCTTGCGAGATTGGCTAGAGGGGAGCTGTTTTTT
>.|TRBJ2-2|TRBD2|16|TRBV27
CASSSGLVGNTGELFF
TGTGCCAGCAGCAGTGGACTAGTGGGAAACACCGGGGAGCTGTTTTTT
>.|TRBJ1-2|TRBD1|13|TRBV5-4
CASSGQGSYGYTF
TGTGCCAGCAGCGGACAGGGCTCCTATGGCTACACCTTC
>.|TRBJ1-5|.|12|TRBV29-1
CSVAFEQGTQHF
TGCAGCGTTGCTTTTGAACAGGGTACCCAGCATTTT
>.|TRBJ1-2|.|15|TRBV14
CASSQHPGSGHGYTF
TGTGCCAGCAGCCAACACCCAGGGTCCGGGCATGGCTACACCTTC
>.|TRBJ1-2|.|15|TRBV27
CASSLYPDRYYGYTF
TGTGCCAGCAGTTTATACCCGGACAGATACTATGGCTACACCTTC
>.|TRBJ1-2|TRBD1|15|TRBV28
CASSYGDRANYGYTF
TGTGCCAGCAGTTATGGGGACAGAGCTAACTATGGCTACACCTTC
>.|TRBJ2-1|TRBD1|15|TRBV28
CASRTRDRVGNEQFF
TGTGCCAGCAGAACTCGGGACAGGGTAGGCAATGAGCAGTTCTTC
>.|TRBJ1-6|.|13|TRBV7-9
CASNGREHSPLHF
TGTGCCAGCAACGGAAGGGAGCACTCACCCCTCCACTTT
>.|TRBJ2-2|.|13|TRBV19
CASSIMATGELFF
TGTGCCAGTAGTATAATGGCCACCGGGGAGCTGTTTTTT
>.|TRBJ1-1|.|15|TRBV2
CASRGVATGHTEAFF
TGTGCCAGCAGAGGAGTGGCGACAGGACACACTGAAGCTTTCTTT
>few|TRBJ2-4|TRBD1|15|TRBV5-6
CASSLTGAAKNIQYF
TGTGCCAGCAGCTTGACAGGGGCAGCCAAAAACATTCAGTACTTC
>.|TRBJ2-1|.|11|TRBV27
CASLTANEQFF
TGTGCCAGCCTTACAGCTAATGAGCAGTTCTTC
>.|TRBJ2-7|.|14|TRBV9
CASSVGLTSYEQYF
TGTGCCAGCTCGGTCGGTCTTACTTCCTACGAGCAGTACTTC
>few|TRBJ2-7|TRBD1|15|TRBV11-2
CASSHLQGQDSEQYF
TGTGCCAGCAGCCATCTTCAGGGACAGGACTCCGAGCAGTACTTC
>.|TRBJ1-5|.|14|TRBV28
CASSSPFSNQPQHF
TGTGCCAGCAGTTCCCCCTTCAGCAATCAGCCCCAGCATTTT
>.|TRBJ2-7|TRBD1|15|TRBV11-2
CASSLDQGANYEQYF
TGTGCCAGCAGCTTAGATCAGGGGGCTAACTACGAGCAGTACTTC
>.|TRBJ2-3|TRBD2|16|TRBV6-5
CASSYSAGVPTDTQYF
TGTGCCAGCAGTTACTCTGCGGGGGTACCTACAGATACGCAGTATTTT
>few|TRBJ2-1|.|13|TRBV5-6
CASSLLEYNEQFF
TGTGCCAGCAGCTTACTCGAATACAATGAGCAGTTCTTC
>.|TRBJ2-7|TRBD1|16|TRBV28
CASSPPQQGNKGVEYF
TGTGCCAGCAGTCCACCCCAACAGGGGAATAAGGGTGTGGAGTACTTC